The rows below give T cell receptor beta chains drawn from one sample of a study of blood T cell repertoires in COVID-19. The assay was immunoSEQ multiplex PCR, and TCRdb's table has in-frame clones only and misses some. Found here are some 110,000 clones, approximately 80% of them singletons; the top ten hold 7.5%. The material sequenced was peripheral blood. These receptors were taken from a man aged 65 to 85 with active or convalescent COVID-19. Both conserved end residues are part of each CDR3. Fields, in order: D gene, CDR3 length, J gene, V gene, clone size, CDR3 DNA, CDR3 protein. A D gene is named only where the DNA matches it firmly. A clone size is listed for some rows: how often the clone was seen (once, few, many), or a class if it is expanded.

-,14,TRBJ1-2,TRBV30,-,TGTGCCTGTTCTCGAGGACAGCTGGGAAGCGGCTACACCTTC,CACSRGQLGSGYTF
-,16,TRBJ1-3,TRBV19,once,TGTGCCAGTAGTACAACTTTCCTCGGGGCTGGAAACACCATATATTTT,CASSTTFLGAGNTIYF
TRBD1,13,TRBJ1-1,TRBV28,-,TGTGCCAGCAGGAATCAGGGGGCCCTTGAAGCTTTCTTT,CASRNQGALEAFF
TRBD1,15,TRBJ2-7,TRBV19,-,TGTGCCAGTATCCGTAGGGGACAGGGGGCTTACGAGCAGTACTTC,CASIRRGQGAYEQYF
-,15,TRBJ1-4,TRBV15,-,TGTGCCACCAGCAGAGACGGCCAGGGTAATGAAAAACTGTTTTTT,CATSRDGQGNEKLFF
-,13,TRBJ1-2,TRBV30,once,TGTGCCGGCAGGCGGCAGGGCCTCTATGGCTACACCTTC,CAGRRQGLYGYTF
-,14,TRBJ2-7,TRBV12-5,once,TGTGCTAGTGGTTTGGGCAGCCGGGACTACGAGCAGTACTTC,CASGLGSRDYEQYF
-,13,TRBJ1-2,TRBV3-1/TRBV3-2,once,TGTGCCAGCAGCGGCCCCAGGGCTGGAGGCTACACCTTC,CASSGPRAGGYTF
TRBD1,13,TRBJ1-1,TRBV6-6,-,TGTGCCAGCAGTTACTCCGGGACAGGGTCAACTTTCTTT,CASSYSGTGSTFF
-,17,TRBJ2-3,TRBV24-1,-,TGTGCCACCAGTGATCCGACCCCGGGGAGCCGGGCAGATACGCAGTATTTT,CATSDPTPGSRADTQYF
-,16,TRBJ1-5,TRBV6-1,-,TGTGCCAGCAGTGGATATAGACAGTCACCTAATCAGCCCCAGCATTTT,CASSGYRQSPNQPQHF
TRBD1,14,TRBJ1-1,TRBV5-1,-,TGCGCCAGCAGCTTGGCCGGGGACAGGACTGAAGCTTTCTTT,CASSLAGDRTEAFF
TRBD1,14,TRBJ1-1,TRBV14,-,TGTGCCAGCAGCCGTACAGGGGGTCGAACTGAAGCTTTCTTT,CASSRTGGRTEAFF
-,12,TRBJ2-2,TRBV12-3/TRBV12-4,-,TGTGCCAGCACGCCCCGGGCCGGGGAGCTGTTTTTT,CASTPRAGELFF
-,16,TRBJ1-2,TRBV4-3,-,TGCGCCAGCAGCCAAGTCTCGGGACAATATGGTTATGGCTACACCTTC,CASSQVSGQYGYGYTF
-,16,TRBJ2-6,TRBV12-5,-,TGTGCTAGTGGTTTGTTCGGGGTCTCTGGGGCCAACGTCCTGACTTTC,CASGLFGVSGANVLTF
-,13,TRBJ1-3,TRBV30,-,TGTGCCTGCTACAGGGCGCCAGGAAACACCATATATTTT,CACYRAPGNTIYF